The next 20 T cell receptor beta chains were all read from a single sample in a study of T cells in Graves' hyperthyroidism and ophthalmopathy. Amplified TCR beta CDR3 regions came from RNA transcripts. Primed by the HTBI set, a first-round RT-PCR was run on the TCR CDR3. MiXCR was run by TCRdb on the multiplex PCR reads, yielding one entry per CDR3 protein. The sample contains hundreds of thousands of distinct CDR3 sequences, about 24% of which appear only once. The sample consisted of blood. Every receptor here comes from a woman in her 30s with Graves' ophthalmopathy.

This clonotype was seen repeatedly, ten times or more. The J gene is TRBJ2-2, the V gene TRBV20-1, with 11 bases aligning to TRBD2. This CDR3 is 16 amino acids long. The trim removed 8 bases at V and 1 base at J, leaving 9 bases unmatched. The V gene's germline CDR1 is DFQATT and CDR2 SNEGSKA (reference sequence). The chain's CDR3 is CSPNPGLAGNTGELFF. CDR3 nucleotides: TGCAGTCCAAATCCAGGACTAGCGGGGAACACCGGGGAGCTGTTTTTT.

V is TRBV7-9 and J is TRBJ2-7; no reliable D call. From germline, CDR1 is SEHNR and CDR2 FQNEAQ (reference sequence). This CDR3 is 14 amino acids long. V was pared by 5 bases and J by 1 base, with 12 bases between. CDR3 region: CASSGVGLSYEQYF. The DNA of the CDR3 is TGTGCCAGCAGCGGTGTAGGGTTATCCTACGAGCAGTACTTC. Looking up the rest from reference TRBV7-9 and TRBJ2-7 gives the full variable domain: DTGVSQNPRHKITKRGQNVTFRCDPISEHNRLYWYRQTLGQGPEFLTYFQNEAQLEKSRLLSDRFSAERPKGSFSTLEIQRTEQGDSAMYLCASSGVGLSYEQYFGPGTRLTVT.

The table lists this clonotype with a count of one. The rearrangement links TRBV6-1 to TRBJ1-5, with 7 bases that match TRBD1. This CDR3 spans 15 amino acids. Germline V gene data show CDR1 as MNHNS and CDR2 as SASEGT. With 6 bases clipped from V and 1 base from J, the junction kept 6 bases outside the gene matches. In DNA form, the CDR3 reads TGTGCCAGCAGCTCCGGACAGGCCAGCAATCAGCCCCAGCATTTT. It specifies CASSSGQASNQPQHF.

This clonotype occurred many times. The chain carries TRBV27 and TRBJ2-2; D is unresolved. This CDR3 is 13 amino acids long. Trimming removed 5 bases from V and 1 base from J, with 5 bases in between. Germline V gene sequence: CDR1 MNHEY, CDR2 SMNVEV (reference sequence). The DNA for the CDR3 is TGTGCCAGCAGTAACGGGAACACCGGGGAGCTGTTTTTT. It is translated as CASSNGNTGELFF.

This chain uses TRBV6-5 with TRBJ1-2; D gene uncertain. The germline CDR1 and CDR2 sequences are MNHEY and SVGAGI. CDR3 length: 14 amino acids. The V end lost 3 bases, the J end lost 4 bases, and 12 bases lay between the germline ends. In DNA, the CDR3 is TGTGCCAGCAGTTATAACAGAAACTTCTATGGCTACACCTTC. Translation: CASSYNRNFYGYTF.

This clonotype has ten or more counts. The V call is TRBV3-1, the J call TRBJ1-1, with no clear D. CDR1 and CDR2 (germline): LGHDT, YNNKEL (reference sequence). CDR3 length equals 13 residues. Deletions cut 4 bases from V and 7 bases from J, with 13 bases between. The CDR3 DNA reads as TGTGCCAGCAGCCTTCCCCGGGCCCGTGAAGCTTTCTTT. Translating it yields CASSLPRAREAFF. The full variable domain, completed using reference TRBV3-1 and TRBJ1-1, is DTAVSQTPKYLVTQMGNDKSIKCEQNLGHDTMYWYKQDSKKFLKIMFSYNNKELIINETVPNRFSPKSPDKAHLNLHINSLELGDSAVYFCASSLPRAREAFFGQGTRLTVV.

This clonotype was seen at least ten times. This chain links TRBV19 with TRBJ1-2; 7 positions agree with TRBD1. The germline CDR1 and CDR2 sequences are LNHDA and SQIVND (reference sequence). The V gene end was trimmed by 6 bases and the J gene end by 3 bases; junction bases not matched to a gene: 4. The CDR3 runs to 13 residues. DNA of the CDR3: TGTGCCAGTAGCGACAGGGCGTACTATGGCTACACCTTC. Translating it yields CASSDRAYYGYTF. The entire variable domain, with the rest obtained from reference TRBV19 and TRBJ1-2, is as follows: DGGITQSPKYLFRKEGQNVTLSCEQNLNHDAMYWYRQDPGQGLRLIYYSQIVNDFQKGDIAEGYSVSREKKESFPLTVTSAQKNPTAFYLCASSDRAYYGYTFGSGTRLTVV.

This clonotype was found many times. The rearrangement joins TRBV15 to TRBJ2-7; D not certain. V dropped 0 bases and J dropped 0 bases, with 6 bases sitting between them. The V gene's germline CDR1 is LNHNV and CDR2 YYDKDF (reference sequence). CDR3 size: 14 residues. DNA of the CDR3: TGTGCCACCAGCAGAGACCGCAGCTCCTACGAGCAGTACTTC. Translated, it gives CATSRDRSSYEQYF.

This clonotype has ten or more counts. The genes are TRBV18 and TRBJ1-1, with TRBD1 matching over 7 bases. The CDR3 is 13 amino acids. After removal of 1 base from V and 9 bases from J, the junction contained 5 bases not matched to a gene. Germline V gene sequence: CDR1 KGHSH, CDR2 LQKENI. CDR3 sequence: CASSPRTGAQAFF. Written as DNA, the CDR3 is TGTGCCAGCTCACCACGGACAGGAGCCCAAGCTTTCTTT.

This clonotype was seen a few times. This chain joins TRBV2 and TRBJ2-7, with TRBD1 matching over 8 bases. V gave up 9 bases and J gave up 3 bases; unmatched junction bases: 4. Germline lookup yields CDR1 SNHLY and CDR2 FYNNEI. The CDR3 has 12 amino acids. CDR3 sequence (DNA): TGTGCCAGGGGACAGGAGAACTACGAGCAGTACTTC. Protein: CARGQENYEQYF.

The rearrangement links TRBV6-2 or TRBV6-3 to TRBJ2-7; D remains ambiguous. Between the trimmed V and J ends, which lost 6 bases and 6 bases, there was a span of 12 bases. CDR1 and CDR2 from the germline V gene are MNHEY and SVGEGT. The CDR3 runs to 12 residues. The CDR3 region has the DNA TGTGCCAGCAGCGCCGAGGTTAGCGAGCAGTACTTC. This encodes CASSAEVSEQYF.

This clonotype was counted at least ten times. The CDR3 region is CASSQDVGGTEAFF. The CDR3, as DNA: TGCGCCAGCAGCCAAGACGTAGGGGGGACTGAAGCTTTCTTT. The chain carries TRBV4-3 and TRBJ1-1, with D possibly matching TRBD1 (6 bases). In germline, CDR1 is LGHNA, CDR2 YSLEER. V was shortened by 0 bases and J by 5 bases, with 10 bases between the two germline ends. The CDR3 length is 14 residues.

Points on this clonotype: This may arise from a read error, as a much more abundant clone is one base away. The chain is built from TRBV20-1 and TRBJ2-2; 8 nucleotides align to TRBD1. Germline V gene data show CDR1 as DFQATT and CDR2 as SNEGSKA (reference sequence). The CDR3 runs to 14 residues. The CDR3 nucleotides are TGCAGTGCGCGACAGGGGTCGAACATCGGGGAGCTGTTTTTT. This codes for CSARQGSNIGELFF.

The table lists this clonotype with many counts. The rearrangement joins TRBV20-1 to TRBJ1-5, with a tentative D call TRBD1 (6 bases). From germline, CDR1 is DFQATT and CDR2 SNEGSKA (reference sequence). This CDR3 contains 19 residues. Trimming pared 0 bases from V and 3 bases from J, leaving 24 bases between. CDR3 residues: CSAREWDKLRIGFNQPQHF. The CDR3 DNA reads as TGCAGTGCTAGAGAATGGGACAAGCTAAGAATCGGGTTCAATCAGCCCCAGCATTTT.

The chain carries TRBV20-1 and TRBJ1-6; 9 bases are shared with TRBD1. J gave up 3 bases and V 5 bases, and 5 bases lay outside the gene matches. This CDR3 comprises 15 residues. Germline V gene lookup returns CDR1 DFQATT and CDR2 SNEGSKA (reference sequence). The CDR3 coding sequence is TGCAGTGCTTTCCCGGGACAGGGCTATAATTCACCCCTCCACTTT. Protein product: CSAFPGQGYNSPLHF.

Many counts were recorded for this clonotype. V usage is TRBV30 and J usage is TRBJ2-6; maybe TRBD1 (5 bases). The CDR3 covers 13 residues. V lost 3 bases and J lost 4, with 7 bases in between. Per the germline V gene, CDR1 is GTSNPN and CDR2 is SVGIG (reference sequence). CDR3 DNA: TGTGCCTGGAGGACAGCAGGGGCCAACGTCCTGACTTTC. Translated: CAWRTAGANVLTF. The variable domain in full, completed from reference TRBV30 and TRBJ2-6, reads SQTIHQWPATLVQPVGSPLSLECTVEGTSNPNLYWYRQAAGRGLQLLFYSVGIGQISSEVPQNLSASRPQDRQFILSSKKLLLSDSGFYLCAWRTAGANVLTFGAGSRLTVL.

Ten or more counts support this clonotype. The chain employs TRBV15 and TRBJ2-2; 7 positions agree with TRBD1. After removal of 0 bases from V and 3 bases from J, the junction contained 1 base not matched to a gene. The CDR3 consists of 15 residues. Germline CDR1 and CDR2: LNHNV and YYDKDF (reference sequence). The CDR3 is CATSRDDRDTGELFF. CDR3 sequence (DNA): TGTGCCACCAGCAGAGATGACAGGGACACCGGGGAGCTGTTTTTT.

This clonotype was observed at least ten times. The V gene is TRBV15, the J gene TRBJ1-2; no clear D. Between the trimmed V and J ends, which lost 0 bases and 0 bases, there was a span of 11 bases. The CDR3 runs to 16 residues. CDR1 and CDR2 from the germline V gene are LNHNV and YYDKDF (reference sequence). Here the CDR3 reads CATSRDRTRANYGYTF. The DNA of the CDR3 is TGTGCCACCAGCAGAGATCGTACCCGAGCTAACTATGGCTACACCTTC.

In its sample, this clonotype was seen many times. The gene calls are TRBV5-6 and TRBJ2-7, with D uncertain. Germline V gene sequence: CDR1 SGHDT, CDR2 YYEEEE. The germline V and J ends were trimmed by 2 bases and 1 base, with 10 bases remaining between them. CDR3 length: 14 amino acids. The CDR3 is CASSFTERSYEQYF. CDR3 nucleotide sequence: TGTGCCAGCAGCTTCACAGAGAGGTCCTACGAGCAGTACTTC.

This clonotype was detected many times. The CDR3 DNA reads as TGTGCCAGCAGCTTAGAAGGACAGGCCAAACGGCCTGGCTACACCTTC. It specifies CASSLEGQAKRPGYTF. This sequence joins TRBV5-5 and TRBJ1-2, with TRBD1 matching 7 bases. This CDR3 has 16 residues. Per the germline V gene, CDR1 is SGHKS and CDR2 is YYEKEE (reference sequence). J lost 7 bases, V lost 2 bases, and 14 bases had no gene match. Drawing the rest from reference TRBV5-5 and TRBJ1-2, the complete variable domain is DAGVTQSPTHLIKTRGQQVTLRCSPISGHKSVSWYQQVLGQGPQFIFQYYEKEERGRGNFPDRFSARQFPNYSSELNVNALLLGDSALYLCASSLEGQAKRPGYTFGSGTRLTVV.